This record covers a single T cell receptor beta chain. Its specificity is unknown. Isolating CD4+ T cells followed more than 9 days of culture. V lost 3 bases and J lost 1, with 8 bases in between. The CDR3 length is 14 residues. CDR1 and CDR2 from the germline V gene are ENHRY and SYGVKD. This sample stems from a study of vaccination effects on CD4 cells after COVID-19. The assay was immunoSEQ multiplex PCR, and TCRdb's table has in-frame clones only and misses some. The sample lists roughly 64,000 clones; more than 60% were seen once. The material was CD4+ T cells from PBMCs cultured without peptide, obtained before COVID-19 vaccination. The source of this sequence is a human donor who had a prior SARS-CoV-2 infection. The chain is built from TRBV10-3 and TRBJ2-3; no reliable D call. DNA of the CDR3: TGTGCCATCAGTGAAGGGTGGGGCACAGATACGCAGTATTTT. It codes for CAISEGWGTDTQYF.